The text below deals with one T cell receptor beta chain. Antigen unknown. Here immunoSEQ multiplex PCR was the method, and the copy in TCRdb shows in-frame clones only, minus some. This table holds tens of thousands of clones, approximately 91% found once. This CDR3 comprises 15 residues. V trimming: 2 bases; J trimming: 4 bases; junction bases outside the gene matches: 7. The germline CDR1 and CDR2 sequences are SNHLY and FYNNEI. The data were obtained in a study of PD-L1 blockade in urothelial cancer. Study-wide background: About 85% of the roughly 29 patients were men who had bladder-origin urothelial cancer. Among blood samples, the median T cell count was about 130,000. Study conclusions and caveats: Better progression-free and overall survival followed lower pretreatment blood clonality. More expansion of tumor-associated blood clones, seen at 3 weeks, marked durable-benefit patients.

Time point denoted: peripheral blood 6 weeks after treatment start. This clonotype was sampled from a man aged 60 to 75 with urothelial cancer. V is TRBV2 and J is TRBJ1-1; the match to TRBD1 covers 7 bases. Material: PBMCs, obtained around atezolizumab (anti-PD-L1) treatment. The CDR3 DNA is TGTGCCAGCAGTGAACCCTACAGGGGAGGCACTGAAGCTTTCTTT. It is translated as CASSEPYRGGTEAFF.